This paragraph covers one TCR beta chain sequence. Its antigen is not identified. PCR amplification relied on 60 Vbeta primers (plus 13 Jbeta primers). TCRdb keeps only in-frame clones here, not all; method: immunoSEQ multiplex PCR. The profile shows 150,000 to 170,000 clones, 70% to 80% of them singletons. The V gene's germline CDR1 is SGHDT and CDR2 YYEEEE. The CDR3 has 14 residues. V dropped 4 bases and J dropped 4; count of bases not matched to a gene: 6. This specimen comes from a study of cytomegalovirus exposure and HLA in healthy donors. Findings of the study overall: Within an earlier analysis, most TCR beta V segments proved productive either about 87% or about 30% of the time.

Healthy bone marrow donors supplied every sample. The sequenced material came from PBMCs. The source of this sequence is a woman in her thirties or forties in good health and CMV-seronegative. The gene calls are TRBV5-6 and TRBJ2-7; TRBD1 matches at 9 bases. Written as DNA, the CDR3 is TGTGCCAGCAGCATCGACAGGGGGGTTTACGAGCAGTACTTC. It yields the protein CASSIDRGVYEQYF.